The 5 T cell receptor beta chains presented below share a single source sample, sequenced in a study of T cell responses to AZD1222 COVID-19 vaccine. The data were produced by immunoSEQ multiplex PCR, yet TCRdb's version contains in-frame clones alone and is incomplete. The data show around 100,000 clones, around 90% seen once. The sequencing used peripheral blood, collected on day 0 of AZD1222 vaccination. Every receptor here comes from an adult in good health.

This chain joins TRBV7-9 and TRBJ2-7; D may be TRBD2 (6 bases). The CDR3 has 16 amino acids. Germline V gene data show CDR1 as SEHNR and CDR2 as FQNEAQ (reference sequence). V shed 3 bases and J shed 5 bases, with 20 bases lying between them. CDR3 sequence reads: CASSFSFASALHEQYF. The CDR3 region has the DNA TGTGCCAGCAGCTTCAGCTTCGCTAGCGCATTACACGAGCAGTACTTC.

The V gene is TRBV28, the J gene TRBJ2-7; 10 bases match TRBD2. Germline assignment: CDR1 MDHEN and CDR2 SYDVKM. The CDR3 totals 16 residues. The junction had 13 bases not matched to a gene; V was cut back by 7 bases and J by 4 bases. CDR3 nucleotide sequence: TGTGCCAGCATCACCGATCGCTCTAGCGGGAGATACGAGCAGTACTTC. Protein sequence: CASITDRSSGRYEQYF.

The gene calls are TRBV19 and TRBJ1-4; D ambiguous. The germline CDR1 and CDR2 sequences are LNHDA and SQIVND (reference sequence). This CDR3 spans 15 amino acids. The germline V and J ends were trimmed by 6 bases and 0 bases, with 11 bases remaining between them. The CDR3 nucleotides are TGTGCCAGTAGGTCGAATCTTGCAACTAATGAAAAACTGTTTTTT. It codes for CASRSNLATNEKLFF.

J is TRBJ2-7 and V is TRBV6-2 or TRBV6-3; D gene uncertain. Germline values: CDR1 MNHEY, CDR2 SVGEGT. This CDR3 region has 15 residues. Trimming took off 5 bases at V and 2 bases at J, with 16 bases between the two ends. The CDR3 bases are TGTGCCAGCAGTCAAGGGATTGGACCTACCTACGAGCAGTACTTC. Its protein is CASSQGIGPTYEQYF.

The chain joins TRBV2 to TRBJ1-5; D unresolved. V was shortened by 1 base and J by 4 bases, with 20 bases between the two germline ends. Germline assignment: CDR1 SNHLY and CDR2 FYNNEI. The CDR3 is made up of 18 amino acids. This CDR3 is CASSEGYLRQVINQPQHF. DNA of the CDR3: TGTGCCAGCAGTGAAGGGTATTTGAGGCAGGTTATAAATCAGCCCCAGCATTTT.